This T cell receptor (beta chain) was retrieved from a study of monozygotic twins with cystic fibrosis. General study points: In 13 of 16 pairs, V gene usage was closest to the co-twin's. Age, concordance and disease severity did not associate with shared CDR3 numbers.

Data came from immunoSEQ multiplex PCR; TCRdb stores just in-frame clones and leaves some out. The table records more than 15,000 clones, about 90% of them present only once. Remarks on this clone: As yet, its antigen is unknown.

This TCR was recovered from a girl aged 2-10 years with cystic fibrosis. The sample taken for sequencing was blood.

CDR3 sequence: CASSFTVNTEAFF. As DNA, the CDR3 is TGTGCCAGCAGTTTTACCGTGAACACTGAAGCTTTCTTT. This chain connects TRBV27 to TRBJ1-1; the D is unclear. The CDR3 is 13 residues long. With 3 bases removed from V and 0 bases from J, the gap between germline ends came to 5 bases. CDR1 is MNHEY, CDR2 SMNVEV, per germline (reference sequence).